These 15 T cell receptor beta chains share one sample of origin, sequenced in a study of post-analysis software for immune sequencing data. Study conclusions and caveats: Roughly five TRBV segments were significantly more frequent in patients than in controls. TRBV5-6, TRBV5-1 and TRBV20-1 were among these segments.

Their cognate antigens are unknown. The TCR beta cDNA libraries carried unique molecular identifiers. TCRdb redid the calling of the PCR reads with MiXCR, one entry per CDR3 protein. The profile covers 750,000 to 950,000 distinct CDR3 sequences, with 53% appearing a single time and under 6% taken by the ten largest. Sequencing was performed on blood. All receptors derive from a girl between 10 and 17 years old with multiple sclerosis.

The gene calls are TRBV10-3 and TRBJ2-2, with TRBD2 matching 7 bases. V was pared by 5 bases and J by 6 bases, with 3 bases of the junction left unmatched. Germline CDR1 and CDR2: ENHRY and SYGVKD. The CDR3 runs to 13 residues. The CDR3 DNA sequence: TGTGCCATCAGTCCTACTAGCGCCGGGGAGCTGTTTTTT. Its translation is CAISPTSAGELFF.

This clonotype was found many times. V gene TRBV10-1 combines with J gene TRBJ2-5; TRBD2 matches at 8 bases. The CDR3 is 15 amino acids. Trimming cost V 3 bases and J 1 base; bases outside gene matches: 4. Germline lookup yields CDR1 WNHNN and CDR2 SYGVQD (reference sequence). The CDR3 is CASSDQTSGQETQYF. DNA for the CDR3: TGCGCCAGCAGTGATCAAACTAGCGGCCAAGAGACCCAGTACTTC.

The V call is TRBV3-1, the J call TRBJ1-1; D is unclear. CDR1 is LGHDT, CDR2 YNNKEL, per germline (reference sequence). The germline V and J ends were trimmed by 2 bases and 7 bases, with 11 bases remaining between them. CDR3 length: 13 amino acids. CDR3 coding DNA: TGTGCCAGCAGCCAAACTTCGGCCAATGAAGCTTTCTTT. This encodes CASSQTSANEAFF.

This clonotype has only a few counts. The rearrangement uses TRBV29-1 and TRBJ1-2, with D possibly TRBD1 on 6 matching bases. Germline V gives CDR1 SQVTM, CDR2 ANQGSEA. With 7 bases removed from V and 8 bases from J, the gap between germline ends came to 20 bases. The CDR3 contains 13 residues. The DNA for the CDR3 is TGCAGCGCCAATATGGAGGGGGAGGAAGGCTACACCTTC. Its protein is CSANMEGEEGYTF.

This clonotype is a singleton in its sample. The chain couples TRBV5-1 to TRBJ2-1; D perhaps matches TRBD1 (6 bases). Trimming took 0 bases from V and 3 from J, leaving 10 bases between them. The germline V gene has CDR1 SGHRS and CDR2 YFSETQ. This CDR3 contains 15 residues. CDR3 sequence: CASSLGWTDYNEQFF. CDR3 in DNA: TGCGCCAGCAGCTTGGGGTGGACAGACTACAATGAGCAGTTCTTC.

V usage is TRBV4-2 and J usage is TRBJ2-1; D perhaps matches TRBD2 (5 bases). Trimming left V 0 bases short and J 1 base short, with 10 bases between. Looked up from germline, CDR1 is LGHNA and CDR2 is YNFKEQ. The CDR3 runs to 16 residues. CDR3 sequence: CASSQDRRTSYNEQFF. In DNA form, the CDR3 reads TGTGCCAGCAGCCAAGATAGGCGGACTTCCTACAATGAGCAGTTCTTC.

The V gene is TRBV29-1, the J gene TRBJ2-3; TRBD2 matches at 15 bases. The CDR3 runs to 21 residues. With V trimmed by 0 bases and J by 4 bases, 17 bases remained unmatched. Germline V gives CDR1 SQVTM, CDR2 ANQGSEA. CDR3 amino acids: CSVEDPHFPGLAGGMPDTQYF. DNA for the CDR3: TGCAGCGTTGAAGACCCTCATTTTCCGGGACTAGCGGGAGGTATGCCAGATACGCAGTATTTT.

The rearrangement joins TRBV7-9 to TRBJ1-1; the D is unclear. CDR1 and CDR2 from the germline V gene are SEHNR and FQNEAQ (reference sequence). The CDR3 loop spans 14 amino acids. The ends were cut back, 5 bases at V and 1 base at J, with 11 bases in the middle. The CDR3: CASSPNMANTEAFF. As DNA, the CDR3 is TGTGCCAGCAGCCCAAACATGGCGAACACTGAAGCTTTCTTT.

V gene TRBV20-1 combines with J gene TRBJ2-7; 7 bases map to TRBD2. CDR1 is DFQATT, CDR2 SNEGSKA, per germline (reference sequence). The CDR3 is 19 amino acids. Trimming cost V 0 bases and J 0 bases; bases outside gene matches: 17. This CDR3 is CSARDPGLVNPLSSYEQYF. The CDR3 DNA sequence: TGCAGTGCTAGAGATCCCGGACTAGTCAATCCCTTGAGCTCCTACGAGCAGTACTTC.

This clonotype was observed a handful of times. The rearrangement joins TRBV10-3 to TRBJ2-4; tentative D call: TRBD2 (5 bases). The V end was cut by 8 bases, the J end by 2 bases, with 16 bases between. Germline V lookup: CDR1 ENHRY, CDR2 SYGVKD. This CDR3 spans 15 amino acids. The DNA of the CDR3 is TGTGCCATCTCCCGTTTATTCGGGACCAAAAACATTCAGTACTTC. This codes for CAISRLFGTKNIQYF.

The chain employs TRBV12-3 or TRBV12-4 and TRBJ2-5, with 12 nucleotides matching TRBD2. The length of the CDR3 is 15 residues. V was clipped by 4 bases and J by 5 bases; unmatched bases: 5. The chain's CDR3 is CASSSLAGGRETQYF. Written as DNA, the CDR3 is TGTGCCAGCAGTTCCCTAGCGGGGGGGCGGGAGACCCAGTACTTC.

The chain joins TRBV29-1 to TRBJ1-2, with 9 bases that match TRBD1. The CDR3 is 15 amino acids. Germline CDR1 reads SQVTM; CDR2 reads ANQGSEA. Trimming cost V 0 bases and J 8 bases; bases outside gene matches: 10. CDR3 nucleotides: TGCAGCGTTGAAGACGGAAACAGGGGGCTAGGCGGCTACACCTTC. This translates into CSVEDGNRGLGGYTF.

The chain employs TRBV6-6 and TRBJ1-1; D gene ambiguous. Per the germline V gene, CDR1 is MNHNY and CDR2 is SVGAGI (reference sequence). The V gene lost 2 bases and the J gene lost 7 bases, with 14 bases spanning the gap. This CDR3 is built from 14 residues. The CDR3: CASSYKGPGSEAFF. CDR3 bases: TGTGCCAGCAGTTACAAAGGGCCGGGAAGTGAAGCTTTCTTT.

DNA for the CDR3: TGTGCCAGCAGTACCTTCGAAGGGGAGACCCAGTACTTC. This sequence encodes CASSTFEGETQYF. The chain couples TRBV12-3 or TRBV12-4 to TRBJ2-5, with D unresolved. There are 13 residues in the CDR3. Trimming took 5 bases from V and 5 from J, leaving 12 bases between them.

This sequence joins TRBV11-2 and TRBJ2-1; D unclear. Per germline, CDR1 SGHAT and CDR2 FQNNGV. The CDR3 runs 14 residues. V was cut by 1 base and J by 9 bases, with 13 bases left in between. Here the CDR3 reads CASSLVAASGEQFF. CDR3 coding DNA: TGTGCCAGCAGCTTAGTAGCCGCCAGTGGTGAGCAGTTCTTC.